This T cell receptor beta chain was identified during a study of blood T cell repertoires in COVID-19. Study-wide context: The study drew acute and convalescent COVID-19 samples from the United States, Italy and Spain. PBMCs, B-cell-depleted T cells, or T cells provided the cDNA or gDNA that made up the material.

This clone appeared a single time. CDR1 and CDR2 (germline): SNHLY, FYNNEI. V dropped 11 bases and J dropped 4 bases, with 14 bases sitting between them. The CDR3 contains 12 residues. As processed by the authors: Nucleated cell number was recorded as an estimate derived from reference gene primer amplification. Method: immunoSEQ multiplex PCR; TCRdb's copy keeps in-frame clones and lacks some. V and J calls and clone size are copied from that table; D and trimming were computed from the DNA. The data show tens of thousands of clones, roughly 76% seen once. The sequence came from a man in his 70s with active or convalescent COVID-19. The chain links TRBV2 to TRBJ1-1; perhaps TRBD1 as D (5 bases). The sequenced material came from peripheral blood. CDR3 sequence reads: CAGRVGGTEAFF. The CDR3, as DNA: TGTGCCGGACGGGTGGGGGGCACTGAAGCTTTCTTT.